This entry is about one TCR beta chain. Antigen unknown. The data were produced by immunoSEQ multiplex PCR, yet TCRdb's version contains in-frame clones alone and is incomplete. The table includes 95,000 to 130,000 clones, around 90% detected once. The record originates from a study of T cell responses to AZD1222 COVID-19 vaccine. Looking at the study overall: The study pooled second doses at about 4 or about 12 weeks. Study-wide findings and caveats: Donor demographics were predominantly white British with a female majority; clonal diversity may be underestimated. Only a handful of AZD1222 recipients tested seropositive at baseline. The span of vaccine-associated CD4 TCRs extended across spike, with dominance at 160-218 and 743-854.

Per germline, CDR1 MNHEY and CDR2 SVGAGI. V lost 6 bases to trimming and J lost 3 bases, with 14 bases between them. CDR3 length: 15 amino acids. The sequence came from an adult in good health. This chain uses TRBV6-5 with TRBJ1-4, with D unresolved. Source: peripheral blood, taken on day 0 of AZD1222 vaccination. As DNA, the CDR3 is TGTGCCAGCAGCCGCGGACTAGCACCTAATGAAAAACTGTTTTTT. Amino acids: CASSRGLAPNEKLFF.